The TCR beta chain under discussion was sequenced for a study of T cell changes during pregnancy in multiple sclerosis. This clone was detected only a few times. Sequencing used immunoSEQ multiplex PCR; TCRdb keeps in-frame clones, though not all of them. The top ten hold roughly 5.5% of the sample, which has tens of thousands of clones, roughly 91% seen once. Sequences were derived from CD8+ T cells from peripheral blood mononuclear cells, sampled after pregnancy. This TCR derives from a female donor in good health, enrolled as a control in a pregnancy study.

The CDR3 protein is CASSDMGGLNTEAFF. In nucleotides, the CDR3 is TGTGCCAGCAGTGATATGGGGGGATTGAACACTGAAGCTTTCTTT. The genes are TRBV2 and TRBJ1-1; the D gene is possibly TRBD1 (5 bases). The CDR3 is 15 residues long. Trimming stripped 3 bases from V and 0 bases from J, with 11 bases between. CDR1 SNHLY and CDR2 FYNNEI come from the germline V gene.